The rows below give T cell receptor beta chains drawn from one sample of a study of blood T cell repertoires in COVID-19. Sequenced by immunoSEQ multiplex PCR; TCRdb stores in-frame clones only, minus some. The table shows tens of thousands of clones, with 70% to 90% occurring only once. The material sequenced was peripheral blood. The receptors derive from a woman older than 75 with COVID-19, enrolled during active disease. Both conserved end residues are part of each CDR3. The D gene is left open where the match is weak. For some rows the clone size is stated as once, few or many, or as a class when expanded; others skip it.

abundance	j_gene	v_gene	d_gene	CDR3nt	CDR3aa
-	TRBJ2-3	TRBV5-6	TRBD2	TGTGCCAGCAGCTGGGCTCTAGCGGGGACTAGCACAGATACGCAGTATTTT	CASSWALAGTSTDTQYF
-	TRBJ2-7	TRBV19	TRBD1	TGTGCCAGTAACTCCAGGGGGCGAGACGAGCAGTACTTC	CASNSRGRDEQYF
-	TRBJ1-2	TRBV29-1	-	TGCAGCGTTGCCAGGGGCGACTATGGCTACACCTTC	CSVARGDYGYTF
-	TRBJ2-5	TRBV9	-	TGTGCCAGCAGCCCAATTGGTTTAGTCGGAGAGACCCAGTACTTC	CASSPIGLVGETQYF
-	TRBJ2-5	TRBV4-1	TRBD1	TGCGCCAGCAGCCAGTCCGACAGGGCCCAAGAGACCCAGTACTTC	CASSQSDRAQETQYF
-	TRBJ2-6	TRBV5-6	TRBD1	TGTGCCAGCAGCTTGGGGACAGGGCGCTCGGGCAACGTCCTGACTTTC	CASSLGTGRSGNVLTF
few	TRBJ2-2	TRBV5-4	TRBD1	TGTGCCAGCAGCGCGTTACAGGGGGCCTACACCGGGGAGCTGTTTTTT	CASSALQGAYTGELFF
once	TRBJ2-2	TRBV5-4	TRBD2	TGTGCCAGCAGCGCTGGGACTAGCGGGGGGGCAGAAAAGCTGTTTTTT	CASSAGTSGGAEKLFF
-	TRBJ2-2	TRBV11-2	TRBD2	TGTGCCAGCAGCACCCCCGGACTAGCGGGACTCACCGGGGAGCTGTTTTTT	CASSTPGLAGLTGELFF
-	TRBJ2-7	TRBV4-3	-	TGCGCCAGCAGCCAGACAAAGCGGGTGGATATCTACGAGCAGTACTTC	CASSQTKRVDIYEQYF
-	TRBJ1-2	TRBV12-2	-	TGTGCAAGTCGCTTAGGGGGACAGGGTTCGAATGGCTACACCTTC	CASRLGGQGSNGYTF
-	TRBJ2-1	TRBV7-2	TRBD1	TGTGCCAGCAGCTTAGGGGGGACAGGGCCCTACAATGAGCAGTTCTTC	CASSLGGTGPYNEQFF
-	TRBJ2-5	TRBV25-1	-	TGTGCCAGCAGTGACTTACAGGGAGGGAGGGAGACCCAGTACTTC	CASSDLQGGRETQYF
-	TRBJ1-5	TRBV7-9	-	TGTGCCAGCAGCTTAGCGGCTTATAGCAATCAGCCCCAGCATTTT	CASSLAAYSNQPQHF
-	TRBJ1-3	TRBV5-1	-	TGCGCCAGCAGCTTGGGCAGCTCTGGAAACACCATATATTTT	CASSLGSSGNTIYF
-	TRBJ2-2	TRBV7-2	-	TGTGCCAGCAGCTTAGTCCCCAGGGTTGGTACCGGGGAGCTGTTTTTT	CASSLVPRVGTGELFF